The subject of this entry is one T cell receptor (beta chain). Its target is unknown. Constant-region reverse primers amplified full-length variable regions, followed by semi-nested Nested Universal Primer A PCR. TCRdb fed the 5' RACE reads into MiXCR, producing one record per CDR3 protein. The sample consists of tens of thousands of distinct CDR3 sequences, around a quarter of them appearing once. Study results and caveats: The TCR gene usage of tumor memory CD4+ T cells clustered together with blood and lymph node memory CD4+ cells and with lymph node naive CD4+ cells. The larger cohort examined one V-J beta rearrangement, not whole repertoires.

V lost 2 bases, J lost 5 bases, and 5 bases stayed unmatched. CDR3 length: 14 residues. Germline lookup yields CDR1 SEHNR and CDR2 FQNEAQ (reference sequence). The TCR sequence derives from a female donor with breast cancer. The V gene is TRBV7-9, the J gene TRBJ2-7; 8 nucleotides match TRBD2. Sequencing was done on a sample of tumor-infiltrating memory CD4+ T cells sorted from the breast tumor. Sample subset: memory CD4+ T cells, CD4+CD45RO+CD25-. CDR3 coding DNA: TGTGCCAGCAGCTTAACAGCGGGAGTCCACGAGCAGTACTTC. This translates into CASSLTAGVHEQYF. Full variable domain (remainder filled in from reference TRBV7-9 and TRBJ2-7): DTGVSQNPRHKITKRGQNVTFRCDPISEHNRLYWYRQTLGQGPEFLTYFQNEAQLEKSRLLSDRFSAERPKGSFSTLEIQRTEQGDSAMYLCASSLTAGVHEQYFGPGTRLTVT.